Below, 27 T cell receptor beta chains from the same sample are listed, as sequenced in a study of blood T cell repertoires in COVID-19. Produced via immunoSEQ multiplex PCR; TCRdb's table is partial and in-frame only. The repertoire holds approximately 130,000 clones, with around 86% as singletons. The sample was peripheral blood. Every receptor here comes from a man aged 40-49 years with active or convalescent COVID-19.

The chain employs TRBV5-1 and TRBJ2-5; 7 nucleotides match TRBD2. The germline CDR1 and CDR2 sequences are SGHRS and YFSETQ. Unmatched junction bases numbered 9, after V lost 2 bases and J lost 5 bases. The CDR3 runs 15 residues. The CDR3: CASSLAGSDFETQYF. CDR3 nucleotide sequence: TGCGCCAGCAGCTTAGCGGGATCAGATTTCGAGACCCAGTACTTC. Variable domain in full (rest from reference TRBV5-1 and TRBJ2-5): KAGVTQTPRYLIKTRGQQVTLSCSPISGHRSVSWYQQTPGQGLQFLFEYFSETQRNKGNFPGRFSGRQFSNSRSEMNVSTLELGDSALYLCASSLAGSDFETQYFGPGTRLLVL.

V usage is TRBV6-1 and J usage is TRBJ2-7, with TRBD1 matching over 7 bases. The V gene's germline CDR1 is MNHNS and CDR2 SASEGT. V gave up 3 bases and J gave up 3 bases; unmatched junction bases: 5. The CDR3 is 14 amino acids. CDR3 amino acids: CASSEPGQSYEQYF. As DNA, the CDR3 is TGTGCCAGCAGTGAGCCGGGACAGAGCTACGAGCAGTACTTC.

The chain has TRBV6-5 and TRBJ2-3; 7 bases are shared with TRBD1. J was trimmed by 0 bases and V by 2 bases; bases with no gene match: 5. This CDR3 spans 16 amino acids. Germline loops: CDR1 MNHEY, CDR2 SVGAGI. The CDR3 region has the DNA TGTGCCAGCAGTTACCAGCCGGGACAGAGCACAGATACGCAGTATTTT. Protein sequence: CASSYQPGQSTDTQYF.

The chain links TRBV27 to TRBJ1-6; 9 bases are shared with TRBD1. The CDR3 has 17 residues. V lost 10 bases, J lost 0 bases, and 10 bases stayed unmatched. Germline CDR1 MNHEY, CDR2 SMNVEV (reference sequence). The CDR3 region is CATRDRVGPSYNSPLHF. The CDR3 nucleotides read TGTGCCACTCGGGACAGGGTGGGGCCCTCCTATAATTCACCCCTCCACTTT.

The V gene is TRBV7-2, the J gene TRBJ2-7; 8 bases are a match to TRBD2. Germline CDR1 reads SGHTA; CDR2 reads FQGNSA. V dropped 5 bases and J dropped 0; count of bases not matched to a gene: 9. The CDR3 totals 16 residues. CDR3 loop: CASSSRRGGSSYEQYF. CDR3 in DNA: TGTGCCAGCAGCAGCCGCCGGGGGGGGAGCTCCTACGAGCAGTACTTC. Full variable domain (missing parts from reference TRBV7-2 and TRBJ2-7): GAGVSQSPSNKVTEKGKDVELRCDPISGHTALYWYRQSLGQGLEFLIYFQGNSAPDKSGLPSDRFSAERTGGSVSTLTIQRTQQEDSAVYLCASSSRRGGSSYEQYFGPGTRLTVT.

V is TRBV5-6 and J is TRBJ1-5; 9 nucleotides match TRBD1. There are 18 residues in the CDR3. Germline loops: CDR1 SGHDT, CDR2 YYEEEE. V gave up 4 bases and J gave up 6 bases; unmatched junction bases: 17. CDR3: CASSGGTGWDKVGQPQHF. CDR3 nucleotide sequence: TGTGCCAGCAGCGGGGGGACAGGGTGGGACAAAGTCGGTCAGCCCCAGCATTTT.

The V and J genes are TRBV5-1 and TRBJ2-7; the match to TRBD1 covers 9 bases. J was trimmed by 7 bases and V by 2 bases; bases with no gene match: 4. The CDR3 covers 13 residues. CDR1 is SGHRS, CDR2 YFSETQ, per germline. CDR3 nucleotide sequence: TGCGCCAGCAGCTTACAGGGGGCGCAAGAGCAGTACTTC. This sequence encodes CASSLQGAQEQYF.

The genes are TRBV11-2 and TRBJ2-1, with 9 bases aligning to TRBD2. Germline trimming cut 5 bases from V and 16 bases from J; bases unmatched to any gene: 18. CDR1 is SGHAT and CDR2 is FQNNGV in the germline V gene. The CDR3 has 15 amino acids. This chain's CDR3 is CASSTQGGLAGIQFF. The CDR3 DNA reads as TGTGCCAGCAGCACCCAGGGTGGTCTAGCGGGGATCCAATTCTTC. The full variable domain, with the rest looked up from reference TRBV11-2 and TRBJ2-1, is EAGVAQSPRYKIIEKRQSVAFWCNPISGHATLYWYQQILGQGPKLLIQFQNNGVVDDSQLPKDRFSAERLKGVDSTLKIQPAKLEDSAVYLCASSTQGGLAGIQFFGPGTRLTVL.

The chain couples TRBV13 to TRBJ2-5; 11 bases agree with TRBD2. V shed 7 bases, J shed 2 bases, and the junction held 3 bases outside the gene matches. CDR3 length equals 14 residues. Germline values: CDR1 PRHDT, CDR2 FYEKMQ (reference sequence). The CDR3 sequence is CASKRLAGQETQYF. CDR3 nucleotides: TGTGCCAGCAAGAGACTAGCGGGGCAAGAGACCCAGTACTTC.

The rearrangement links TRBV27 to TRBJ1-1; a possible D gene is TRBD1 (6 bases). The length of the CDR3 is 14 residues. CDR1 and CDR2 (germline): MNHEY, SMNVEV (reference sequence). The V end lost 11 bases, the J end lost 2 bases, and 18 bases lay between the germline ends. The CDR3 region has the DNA TGTGCCTTAGTGAAGGGGGGGGGCAACACTGAAGCTTTCTTT. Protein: CALVKGGGNTEAFF.

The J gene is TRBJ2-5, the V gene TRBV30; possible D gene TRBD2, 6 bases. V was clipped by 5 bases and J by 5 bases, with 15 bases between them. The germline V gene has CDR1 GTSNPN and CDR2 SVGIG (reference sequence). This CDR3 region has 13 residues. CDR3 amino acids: CAWAPGSTETQYF. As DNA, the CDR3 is TGTGCCTGGGCACCCGGGAGCACGGAGACCCAGTACTTC.

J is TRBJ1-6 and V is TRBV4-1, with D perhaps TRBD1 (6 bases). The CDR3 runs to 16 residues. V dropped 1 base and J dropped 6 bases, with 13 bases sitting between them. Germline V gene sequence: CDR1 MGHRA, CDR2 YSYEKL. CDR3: CASSQGTGRSNSPLHF. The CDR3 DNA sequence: TGCGCCAGCAGCCAAGGAACAGGGCGGAGTAATTCACCCCTCCACTTT.

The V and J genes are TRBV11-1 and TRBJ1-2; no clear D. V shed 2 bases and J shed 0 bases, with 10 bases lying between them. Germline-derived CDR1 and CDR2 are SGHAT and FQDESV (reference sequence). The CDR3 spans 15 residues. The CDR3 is CASSLSTESNYGYTF. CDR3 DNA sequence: TGTGCCAGCAGCTTATCAACAGAATCTAACTATGGCTACACCTTC.

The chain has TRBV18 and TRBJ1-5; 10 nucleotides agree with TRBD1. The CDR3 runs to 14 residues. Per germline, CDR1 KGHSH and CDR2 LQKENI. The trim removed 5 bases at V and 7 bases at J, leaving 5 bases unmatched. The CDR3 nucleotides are TGTGCCAGCTCATTCGGGACAGGGGAACAGCCCCAGCATTTT. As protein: CASSFGTGEQPQHF.

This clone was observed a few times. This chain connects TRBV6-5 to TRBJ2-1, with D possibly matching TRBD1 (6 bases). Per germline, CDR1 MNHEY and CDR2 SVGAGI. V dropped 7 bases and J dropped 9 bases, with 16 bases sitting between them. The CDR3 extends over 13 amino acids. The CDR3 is CASTTRGRGEQFF. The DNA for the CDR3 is TGTGCCAGCACTACCAGGGGCAGAGGTGAGCAGTTCTTC.

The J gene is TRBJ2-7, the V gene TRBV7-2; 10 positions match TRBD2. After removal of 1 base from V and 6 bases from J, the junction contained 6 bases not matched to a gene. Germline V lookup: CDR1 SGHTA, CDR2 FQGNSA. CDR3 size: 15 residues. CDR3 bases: TGTGCCAGCAGCTTAGGGCTAGCGGGGGCCGGCGAGCAGTACTTC. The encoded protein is CASSLGLAGAGEQYF. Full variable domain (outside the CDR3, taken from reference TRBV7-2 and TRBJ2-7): GAGVSQSPSNKVTEKGKDVELRCDPISGHTALYWYRQSLGQGLEFLIYFQGNSAPDKSGLPSDRFSAERTGGSVSTLTIQRTQQEDSAVYLCASSLGLAGAGEQYFGPGTRLTVT.

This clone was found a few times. The CDR3 nucleotides are TGTGCCAGCAGCTCGGGTCAGCCCCAGCATTTT. It yields the protein CASSSGQPQHF. The rearrangement joins TRBV3-1 (or the pseudogene TRBV3-2) to TRBJ1-5, with D uncertain. CDR1 and CDR2 (germline): LGHDT, YNNKEL (reference sequence). Deletions cut 5 bases from V and 6 bases from J, with 5 bases between. The CDR3 is made up of 11 amino acids.

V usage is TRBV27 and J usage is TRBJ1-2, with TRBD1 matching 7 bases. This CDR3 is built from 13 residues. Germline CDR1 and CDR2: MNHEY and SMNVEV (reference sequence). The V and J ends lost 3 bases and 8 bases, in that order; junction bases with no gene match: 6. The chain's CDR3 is CASSFRQGLGYTF. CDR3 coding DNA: TGTGCCAGCAGTTTTAGACAGGGATTAGGCTACACCTTC.

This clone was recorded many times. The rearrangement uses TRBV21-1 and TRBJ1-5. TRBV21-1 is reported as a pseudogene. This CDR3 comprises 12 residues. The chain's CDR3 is CAMFSSNQPQHF. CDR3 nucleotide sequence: TGTGCCATGTTTAGTAGCAATCAGCCCCAGCATTTT.

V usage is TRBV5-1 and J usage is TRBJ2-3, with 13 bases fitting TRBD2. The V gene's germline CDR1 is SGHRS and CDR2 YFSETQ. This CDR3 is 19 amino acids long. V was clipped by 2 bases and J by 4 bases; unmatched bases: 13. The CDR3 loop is CASSFTPGLAGSGADTQYF. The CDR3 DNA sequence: TGCGCCAGCAGCTTCACCCCGGGACTAGCGGGGTCCGGCGCAGATACGCAGTATTTT.

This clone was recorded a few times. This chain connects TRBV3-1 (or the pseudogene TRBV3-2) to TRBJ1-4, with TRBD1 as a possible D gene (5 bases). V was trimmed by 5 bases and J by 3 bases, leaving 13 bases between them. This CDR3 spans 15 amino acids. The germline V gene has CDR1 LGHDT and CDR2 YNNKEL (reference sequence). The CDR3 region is CASSSGFGSNEKLFF. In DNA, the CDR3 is TGTGCCAGCAGCTCAGGGTTTGGGTCTAATGAAAAACTGTTTTTT.

The CDR3 nucleotides are TGTGCCAGCAGCCAAAAAGTGGGGACTAGCGGGGGCCCGGGAGTCACGCAGTATTTT. Its protein is CASSQKVGTSGGPGVTQYF. This rearrangement joins TRBV3-1 (or the pseudogene TRBV3-2) to TRBJ2-3; 14 bases are shared with TRBD2. This CDR3 is 19 amino acids long. After removal of 2 bases from V and 9 bases from J, the junction contained 16 bases not matched to a gene. The germline CDR1 and CDR2 sequences are LGHDT and YNNKEL (reference sequence).

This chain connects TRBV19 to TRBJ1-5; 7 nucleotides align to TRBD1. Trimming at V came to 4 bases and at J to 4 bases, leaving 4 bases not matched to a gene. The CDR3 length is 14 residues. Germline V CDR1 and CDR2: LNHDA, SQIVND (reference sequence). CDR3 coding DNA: TGTGCCAGTAGTACCTCAGGGGGGAATCAGCCCCAGCATTTT. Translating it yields CASSTSGGNQPQHF.

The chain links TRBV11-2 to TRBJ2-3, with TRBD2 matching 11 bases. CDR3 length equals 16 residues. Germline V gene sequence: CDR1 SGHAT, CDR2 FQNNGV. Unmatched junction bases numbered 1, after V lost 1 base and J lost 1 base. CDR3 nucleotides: TGTGCCAGCAGCTTAGTACTAGCGGGAGGCACAGATACGCAGTATTTT. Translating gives CASSLVLAGGTDTQYF. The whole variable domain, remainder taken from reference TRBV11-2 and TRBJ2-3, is EAGVAQSPRYKIIEKRQSVAFWCNPISGHATLYWYQQILGQGPKLLIQFQNNGVVDDSQLPKDRFSAERLKGVDSTLKIQPAKLEDSAVYLCASSLVLAGGTDTQYFGPGTRLTVL.

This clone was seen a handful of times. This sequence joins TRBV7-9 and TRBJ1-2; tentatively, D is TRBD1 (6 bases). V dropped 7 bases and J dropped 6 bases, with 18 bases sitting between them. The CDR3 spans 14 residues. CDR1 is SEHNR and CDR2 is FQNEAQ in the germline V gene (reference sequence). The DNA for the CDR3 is TGTGCCAGCACCCCCGTAGACAGGAAGGATGGCTACACCTTC. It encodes CASTPVDRKDGYTF.

In DNA, the CDR3 is TGCGCCAGCAGCCCGGGCCCCATCCAGCAGGGGCCCTCTGGAAACACCATATATTTT. Translation: CASSPGPIQQGPSGNTIYF. This chain links TRBV4-3 with TRBJ1-3; TRBD1 is a possible D gene (6 bases). Germline V gene sequence: CDR1 LGHNA, CDR2 YSLEER. The V end was cut by 4 bases, the J end by 0 bases, with 22 bases between. The CDR3 consists of 19 residues.

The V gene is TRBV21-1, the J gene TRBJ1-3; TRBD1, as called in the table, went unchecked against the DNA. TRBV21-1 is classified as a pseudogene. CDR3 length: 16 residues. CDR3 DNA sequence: TGTGCCAGCAGCAAAGCTTGGGCCGGTACGGGAAACACCATATATTTT. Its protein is CASSKAWAGTGNTIYF.